A selection of T cell receptor beta chains follows, all from one sample in a study of beta chain features in type 1 diabetes. Repertoires were generated with immunoSEQ multiplex PCR, while TCRdb's copy carries only in-frame clones and drops some. The repertoire includes 620,000 or so clones, 15% to 19% of them detected once, and more than 0.08% sits in the top ten. The source material was naive CD4+ T cells from blood. These receptor sequences come from a man aged 18 to 35 in good health. Both conserved end residues are part of each CDR3. The D gene is left open where the match is weak. Only part of the rows carry a size: once, few, many, or a class if the clone is expanded.

CDR3 length	clone size	D gene	V gene	J gene	CDR3 DNA	CDR3 protein
12	NA	NA	TRBV9	TRBJ2-3	TGTGCCAGCAGCGTAGCTGAGGATACGCAGTATTTT	CASSVAEDTQYF
12	few	NA	TRBV6-1	TRBJ1-2	TGTGCCAGCCACCGGCTTAACTATGGCTACACCTTC	CASHRLNYGYTF
13	NA	NA	TRBV2	TRBJ2-4	TGTGCCGGGTGGTTGCTAGCCAAAAACATTCAGTACTTC	CAGWLLAKNIQYF
15	few	NA	TRBV19	TRBJ2-1	TGTGCCAGCATGCCTGACTGGGGGCGAGGCAATGAGCAGTTCTTC	CASMPDWGRGNEQFF
15	NA	NA	TRBV9	TRBJ1-1	TGTGCCAGCAGCGTAGAATCCGGGGCCTCCGGTGAAGCTTTCTTT	CASSVESGASGEAFF
13	few	NA	TRBV5-6	TRBJ1-5	TGTGCCAGCAGCTTAGCGGGGTCCCAGCCCCAGCATTTT	CASSLAGSQPQHF
11	few	NA	TRBV5-4	TRBJ2-7	TGTGCCAGCAGCTTCGGTTACGAGCAGTACTTC	CASSFGYEQYF
15	few	NA	TRBV4-2	TRBJ2-3	TGTGCCAGCAGCCAGCCTAACAGGGACGCAGATACGCAGTATTTT	CASSQPNRDADTQYF
16	few	TRBD2	TRBV7-2	TRBJ2-7	TGTGCCAGCAGCTTAGGGGGTAGCGGGAGCTTCGACGAGCAGTACTTC	CASSLGGSGSFDEQYF
15	NA	NA	TRBV27	TRBJ2-7	TGTGCCAGCAGTTTATCGCGAGTCTTGACTTACGAGCAGTACTTC	CASSLSRVLTYEQYF
15	NA	NA	TRBV7-9	TRBJ1-5	TGTGCCAGCAGCCGGGGTGGGGCTGACAATCAGCCCCAGCATTTT	CASSRGGADNQPQHF
18	NA	NA	TRBV5-1	TRBJ2-6	TGCGCCAGCAGCTCGCCCCTCCACCAAGGCTCTGGGGCCAACGTCCTGACTTTC	CASSSPLHQGSGANVLTF
16	NA	TRBD1	TRBV28	TRBJ2-2	TGTGCCAGCAGGCCACCGGGACAGGGTGTCTCCGGGGAGCTGTTTTTT	CASRPPGQGVSGELFF
15	NA	NA	TRBV4-1	TRBJ2-7	TGCGCCAGCAGCCAGGAAGGGGGGACCTTTCGCGAGCAGTACTTC	CASSQEGGTFREQYF
16	NA	NA	TRBV5-4	TRBJ2-1	TGTGCCAGCAGCTTGGGGGGGTCGAGCTCCTACAATGAGCAGTTCTTC	CASSLGGSSSYNEQFF
16	few	TRBD2	TRBV9	TRBJ2-3	TGTGCCAGCAGGCGGACTAGCGGGAGGAGCACAGATACGCAGTATTTT	CASRRTSGRSTDTQYF
15	few	TRBD1	TRBV29-1	TRBJ2-5	TGCAGCGTTGAAGGGGACAGGGGGGTTAGGGAGACCCAGTACTTC	CSVEGDRGVRETQYF
15	NA	NA	TRBV4-1	TRBJ1-6	TGCGCCAGCAGCCAAGTGGCAGGGGTGGGTTCACCCCTCCACTTT	CASSQVAGVGSPLHF
15	few	NA	TRBV30	TRBJ1-6	TGTGCCTGGGAAGGGTATGGCTCCTATAATTCACCCCTCCACTTT	CAWEGYGSYNSPLHF
13	few	NA	TRBV7-9	TRBJ1-2	TGTGCCAGCAGCAAAGACGGATTCTATGGCTACACCTTC	CASSKDGFYGYTF
15	few	TRBD2	TRBV6-5	TRBJ2-3	TGTGCCAGCAGCCCCACCGCGGGGGGCACAGATACGCAGTATTTT	CASSPTAGGTDTQYF
15	NA	NA	TRBV7-9	TRBJ2-1	TGTGCCAGCAGCCCAAGGAGGGACTTAGGGAATGAGCAGTTCTTC	CASSPRRDLGNEQFF
15	few	NA	TRBV5-1	TRBJ2-3	TGCGCCAGCAGCTTGCTAGGGGCCCGCACAGATACGCAGTATTTT	CASSLLGARTDTQYF
15	NA	NA	TRBV10-3	TRBJ1-3	TGTGCCATCAGTGACCCCCGGCAGCCTGGAAACACCATATATTTT	CAISDPRQPGNTIYF
16	NA	TRBD1	TRBV29-1	TRBJ2-3	TGCAGCGTTACCACAGGGGCCGCTACCTTTTCAGATACGCAGTATTTT	CSVTTGAATFSDTQYF
14	NA	NA	TRBV28	TRBJ2-1	TGTGCCAGCACTTTGACAGGGAGGTACAATGAGCAGTTCTTC	CASTLTGRYNEQFF
14	NA	TRBD1	TRBV7-8	TRBJ2-7	TGTGCCAGCAGCTTAGTCGGACAGGATTACGAGCAGTACTTC	CASSLVGQDYEQYF
12	NA	NA	TRBV5-4	TRBJ2-7	TGTGCCAGCAGCCTTAGAAACTACGAGCAGTACTTC	CASSLRNYEQYF
14	NA	TRBD1	TRBV19	TRBJ2-5	TGTGCCAGTAGTATTGGGACAGGAGGAGAGACCCAGTACTTC	CASSIGTGGETQYF
14	once	TRBD2	TRBV7-2	TRBJ2-7	TGTGCCAGCGGAAACGGGGGGGCAGCCTACGAGCAGTACTTC	CASGNGGAAYEQYF
12	NA	NA	TRBV5-4	TRBJ2-7	TGTGCCAGCAGCTTGGCCATGGGGGAGCAGTACTTC	CASSLAMGEQYF
15	NA	NA	TRBV4-3	TRBJ1-5	TGCGCCAGCAGCCAAGATCAGCGAATTCCTCAGCCCCAGCATTTT	CASSQDQRIPQPQHF
15	few	TRBD1	TRBV19	TRBJ2-1	TGTGCCAGTACCCTGGGGACAGGGGGCTACAATGAGCAGTTCTTC	CASTLGTGGYNEQFF
15	few	NA	TRBV7-2	TRBJ2-3	TGTGCCAGCAGCACGTACGCCACTAGCACAGATACGCAGTATTTT	CASSTYATSTDTQYF
14	NA	TRBD2	TRBV18	TRBJ2-7	TGTGCCAGCTCTAGCGGGAGGAATTCCTACGAGCAGTACTTC	CASSSGRNSYEQYF
13	few	NA	TRBV10-3	TRBJ1-1	TGTGCCATCAGAAGTACAGGGCGCACTGAAGCTTTCTTT	CAIRSTGRTEAFF
15	few	NA	TRBV27	TRBJ2-7	TGTGCCAGCCGTACTCCAGGGACCATCCCCTCCGAGCAGTACTTC	CASRTPGTIPSEQYF
16	few	TRBD1	TRBV4-1	TRBJ1-4	TGCGCCAGCAGCCAACCTGGGACAGCTCCCGGTGAAAAACTGTTTTTT	CASSQPGTAPGEKLFF
16	NA	NA	TRBV14	TRBJ2-5	TGTGCCAGCAGTCGATACATCGGTGGGTGGCAAGAGACCCAGTACTTC	CASSRYIGGWQETQYF
18	few	NA	TRBV4-2	TRBJ1-3	TGTGCCAGCAGCCAGGACTATTTAGGGACCGGCTCTGGAAACACCATATATTTT	CASSQDYLGTGSGNTIYF
15	few	NA	TRBV9	TRBJ2-3	TGTGCCAGCAGCGTAGGGGCTCCTAGCACAGATACGCAGTATTTT	CASSVGAPSTDTQYF
16	few	NA	TRBV15	TRBJ2-6	TGTGCCACCAGCAGAGTACAGACCTCTGGGGCCAACGTCCTGACTTTC	CATSRVQTSGANVLTF
15	few	NA	TRBV25-1	TRBJ2-3	TGTGCCAGCAGGGCTCGGACGGAGAGCACAGATACGCAGTATTTT	CASRARTESTDTQYF
11	few	TRBD1	TRBV28	TRBJ1-2	TGTGCCATCCAGGGGGTGATTGGCTACACCTTC	CAIQGVIGYTF
15	few	TRBD1	TRBV19	TRBJ2-5	TGTGCCAGTAGCGCCCGACAGGGGGTTGGAGAGACCCAGTACTTC	CASSARQGVGETQYF
16	NA	TRBD1	TRBV6-6	TRBJ1-2	TGTGCCAGCAGTTACTTAGGGACAGTCGTTAACTATGGCTACACCTTC	CASSYLGTVVNYGYTF
18	NA	NA	TRBV4-1	TRBJ2-7	TGCGCCAGCAGCCAAGATGGAGTAACGGCTCGGCTCTCCTACGAGCAGTACTTC	CASSQDGVTARLSYEQYF
13	NA	NA	TRBV30	TRBJ1-1	TGTGCCTGGAGGCGGGACGGGAACACTGAAGCTTTCTTT	CAWRRDGNTEAFF